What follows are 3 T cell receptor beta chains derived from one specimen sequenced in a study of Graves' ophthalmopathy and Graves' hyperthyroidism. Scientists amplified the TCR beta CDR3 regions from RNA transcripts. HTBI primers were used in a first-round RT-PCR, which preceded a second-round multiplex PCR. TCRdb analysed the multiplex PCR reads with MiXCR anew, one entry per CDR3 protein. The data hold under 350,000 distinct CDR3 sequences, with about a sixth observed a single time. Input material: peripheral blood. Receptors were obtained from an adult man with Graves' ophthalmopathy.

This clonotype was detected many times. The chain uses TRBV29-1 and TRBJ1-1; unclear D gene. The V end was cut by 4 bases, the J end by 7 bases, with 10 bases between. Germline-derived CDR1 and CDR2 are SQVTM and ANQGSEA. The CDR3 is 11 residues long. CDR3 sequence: CSVAREFEAFF. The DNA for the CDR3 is TGCAGCGTTGCCCGGGAATTTGAAGCTTTCTTT.

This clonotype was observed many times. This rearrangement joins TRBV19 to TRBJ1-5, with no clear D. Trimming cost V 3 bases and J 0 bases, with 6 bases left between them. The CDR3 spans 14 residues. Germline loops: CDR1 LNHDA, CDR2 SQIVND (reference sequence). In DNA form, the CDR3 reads TGTGCCAGTAGTATCATGTATAGCAATCAGCCCCAGCATTTT. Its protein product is CASSIMYSNQPQHF.

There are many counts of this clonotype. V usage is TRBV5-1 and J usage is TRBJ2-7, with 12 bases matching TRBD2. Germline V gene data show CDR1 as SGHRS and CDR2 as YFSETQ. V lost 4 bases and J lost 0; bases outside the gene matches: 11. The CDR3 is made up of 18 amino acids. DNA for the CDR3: TGCGCCAGCAGCCCGAGACTAGCGGGAGTGGGGTTCTCCTACGAGCAGTACTTC. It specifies CASSPRLAGVGFSYEQYF.